A selection of T cell receptor beta chains follows, all from one sample in a study of T cell responses to AZD1222 COVID-19 vaccine. TCRdb's table, derived via immunoSEQ multiplex PCR, lists solely in-frame clones and lacks some. The table has about 100,000 clones, 89% seen once; the top ten hold 5.5% to 8.5%. The sequenced sample was peripheral blood, obtained on day 0 of AZD1222 vaccination. The receptors were sampled from an adult in good health. The CDR3 runs from the conserved cysteine through the conserved F or W. D genes are given only for firm matches. Size tells how often a clone was seen (once, few, many) or the class of an expanded clone, and some rows leave it out.

V gene	J gene	D gene	clone size	CDR3 protein	CDR3 DNA
TRBV29-1	TRBJ1-1	.	few	CSVDGQTNTEAFF	TGCAGCGTTGATGGACAGACGAACACTGAAGCTTTCTTT
TRBV19	TRBJ2-7	TRBD2	.	CASRTSGASGEQYF	TGTGCCAGTCGAACTAGCGGGGCTTCGGGGGAGCAGTACTTC
TRBV5-5	TRBJ2-4	.	.	CASSPALAGGSIQYF	TGTGCCAGCAGCCCAGCCCTGGCAGGGGGGTCCATTCAGTACTTC
TRBV19	TRBJ1-1	.	.	CASSIGRLNTEAFF	TGTGCCAGTAGTATAGGGCGGTTGAACACTGAAGCTTTCTTT
TRBV13	TRBJ2-5	TRBD1	.	CASSLGGRQGWETQYF	TGTGCCAGCAGCTTAGGGGGGAGACAGGGATGGGAGACCCAGTACTTC
TRBV9	TRBJ1-6	.	.	CASSVVNGPLHF	TGTGCCAGCAGCGTAGTAAATGGGCCCCTCCACTTT
TRBV15	TRBJ1-5	.	.	CATSRDQPGPATVQPQHF	TGTGCCACCAGCAGAGATCAACCGGGACCGGCGACGGTTCAGCCCCAGCATTTT
TRBV30	TRBJ2-5	TRBD1	.	CAWSGGTGAQETQYF	TGTGCCTGGAGTGGGGGGACAGGAGCACAAGAGACCCAGTACTTC
TRBV28	TRBJ2-7	.	.	CASRRGGPSYEQYF	TGTGCCAGCAGGCGTGGGGGGCCCTCCTACGAGCAGTACTTC
TRBV2	TRBJ1-1	.	.	CASSEKVGDTEAFF	TGTGCCAGCAGTGAAAAGGTGGGGGACACTGAAGCTTTCTTT
TRBV19	TRBJ1-4	TRBD1	.	CASSIITGQGGKLFF	TGTGCCAGTAGTATTATCACGGGACAGGGCGGAAAACTGTTTTTT
TRBV15	TRBJ1-5	.	.	CATQWEGNQPQHF	TGTGCCACCCAGTGGGAAGGCAATCAGCCCCAGCATTTT
TRBV7-3	TRBJ2-2	.	.	CASSRAGGANTGELFF	TGTGCCAGCAGCCGGGCGGGCGGCGCGAACACCGGGGAGCTGTTTTTT
TRBV7-2	TRBJ2-1	.	.	CASSVQGGGLVPGNEQFF	TGTGCCAGCAGCGTACAAGGGGGTGGCTTGGTACCAGGTAATGAGCAGTTCTTC
TRBV30	TRBJ1-6	TRBD1	.	CAWRLRDRGNSPLHF	TGTGCCTGGAGGCTCCGGGACAGGGGAAATTCACCCCTCCACTTT
TRBV28	TRBJ1-5	.	.	CASSLPQGSQPQHF	TGTGCCAGCAGTTTACCACAGGGCAGTCAGCCCCAGCATTTT
TRBV9	TRBJ1-3	.	.	CASSPQGNSGNTIYF	TGTGCCAGCAGTCCCCAGGGCAACTCTGGAAACACCATATATTTT
TRBV5-1	TRBJ2-7	.	.	CASSLAGQARSSYEQYF	TGCGCCAGCAGCTTGGCAGGGCAGGCACGAAGCTCCTACGAGCAGTACTTC
TRBV18	TRBJ1-1	.	few	CASSPQGPFDEAFF	TGTGCCAGCTCACCACAAGGCCCTTTTGACGAAGCTTTCTTT
TRBV7-9	TRBJ1-5	TRBD1	.	CASSLGQGGQPQHF	TGTGCCAGCAGCTTAGGACAGGGCGGTCAGCCCCAGCATTTT
TRBV27	TRBJ2-7	.	.	CASSLLGAYEQYF	TGTGCCAGCAGTCTCCTAGGGGCCTACGAGCAGTACTTC
TRBV3-1/TRBV3-2	TRBJ1-3	.	.	CASSPQTGSSGNTIYF	TGTGCCAGCAGCCCTCAGACAGGTAGCTCTGGAAACACCATATATTTT
TRBV30	TRBJ1-5	TRBD1	.	CAWADREIQPQHF	TGTGCCTGGGCGGACAGGGAAATTCAGCCCCAGCATTTT
TRBV28	TRBJ1-2	TRBD1	.	CASSFEDPGQGGYTF	TGTGCCAGCAGTTTTGAAGACCCGGGACAGGGAGGCTACACCTTC
TRBV5-4	TRBJ2-7	TRBD1	.	CASSLTPGQSRTYEQYF	TGTGCCAGCAGCTTAACTCCGGGACAGTCTAGAACCTACGAGCAGTACTTC
TRBV10-3	TRBJ1-6	.	.	CAISERSTRGSPLHF	TGTGCCATCAGTGAGAGGAGTACTCGGGGGTCACCCCTCCACTTT
TRBV24-1	TRBJ2-1	TRBD1	.	CATSDPGTGLIF	TGTGCCACCAGTGACCCCGGGACAGGGTTAATCTTC
TRBV10-3	TRBJ1-5	TRBD1	.	CAISGTGHNQPQHF	TGTGCCATCAGTGGGACAGGGCACAATCAGCCCCAGCATTTT
TRBV13	TRBJ2-3	.	once	CASSLRGLRTDTQYF	TGTGCCAGCAGCTTAAGAGGATTGCGCACAGATACGCAGTATTTT
TRBV5-1	TRBJ2-5	.	.	CASSLRGDGETQYF	TGCGCCAGCAGCTTGAGAGGAGATGGAGAGACCCAGTACTTC
TRBV3-1/TRBV3-2	TRBJ1-5	.	.	CASSQAGPGVEQPQHF	TGTGCCAGCAGCCAAGCTGGACCGGGAGTCGAACAGCCCCAGCATTTT
TRBV9	TRBJ1-3	.	.	CASSVGQGTGNTIYF	TGTGCCAGCAGCGTCGGCCAGGGAACCGGAAACACCATATATTTT
TRBV19	TRBJ2-5	.	.	CASSEGRIQETQYF	TGTGCCAGTAGCGAGGGACGGATTCAAGAGACCCAGTACTTC
TRBV7-2	TRBJ2-5	.	.	CASSLGFVASGETQYF	TGTGCCAGCAGCTTAGGGTTTGTGGCGTCGGGGGAGACCCAGTACTTC
TRBV27	TRBJ1-6	.	.	CASSRTDGISPLHF	TGTGCCAGCTCGCGGACGGACGGAATTTCACCCCTCCACTTT
TRBV6-2/TRBV6-3	TRBJ2-1	.	.	CASSYTVGANEQFF	TGTGCCAGCAGTTACACGGTTGGGGCCAATGAGCAGTTCTTC
TRBV20-1	TRBJ1-2	.	.	CSASSDGFANYGYTF	TGCAGTGCTAGTTCCGATGGTTTCGCTAACTATGGCTACACCTTC
TRBV19	TRBJ1-5	.	.	CASSKGQFNQPQHF	TGTGCCAGTAGTAAGGGTCAGTTCAATCAGCCCCAGCATTTT
TRBV7-2	TRBJ1-5	.	.	CASSAQTGQRPQHF	TGTGCCAGCAGCGCACAAACGGGACAACGTCCCCAGCATTTT
TRBV24-1	TRBJ2-7	TRBD1	.	CATSDTPKTGGRYEQYF	TGTGCCACCAGTGACACCCCTAAGACAGGGGGCCGCTACGAGCAGTACTTC
TRBV3-1/TRBV3-2	TRBJ2-2	.	.	CASSQPGVRGGELFF	TGTGCCAGCAGCCAACCGGGAGTAAGGGGCGGGGAGCTGTTTTTT
TRBV6-5	TRBJ1-5	TRBD1	.	CASSYEDRESQPQHF	TGTGCCAGCAGTTACGAGGACAGGGAAAGTCAGCCCCAGCATTTT
TRBV27	TRBJ2-7	TRBD2	.	CASRAPAGSYEQYF	TGTGCCAGCAGGGCTCCAGCGGGATCCTACGAGCAGTACTTC
TRBV6-5	TRBJ2-7	.	.	CASSYSRQSYEQYF	TGTGCCAGCAGTTACTCGAGACAGTCCTACGAGCAGTACTTC
TRBV24-1	TRBJ1-2	TRBD1	.	CATSSNGQGNYGYTF	TGTGCCACCAGTAGTAATGGACAGGGAAACTATGGCTACACCTTC
TRBV7-3	TRBJ2-1	.	.	CASSPPGYNEQFF	TGTGCCAGCAGCCCCCCCGGGTACAATGAGCAGTTCTTC
TRBV19	TRBJ1-3	.	.	CASSYPGRGNTIYF	TGTGCCAGTAGTTATCCAGGGCGCGGAAACACCATATATTTT
TRBV28	TRBJ1-1	.	.	CASSFRQGRRSIAFF	TGTGCCAGCAGTTTTCGGCAGGGGAGGCGAAGTATAGCTTTCTTT
TRBV29-1	TRBJ1-4	.	once	CSVERFRKLFF	TGCAGCGTGGAAAGATTCCGGAAACTGTTTTTT
TRBV9	TRBJ2-7	.	.	CASSVGATSSYEQYF	TGTGCCAGCAGCGTAGGGGCGACCTCCTCCTACGAGCAGTACTTC
TRBV4-2	TRBJ2-7	TRBD2	.	CASMRLAGVNEQYF	TGTGCCAGCATGCGACTAGCGGGAGTCAACGAGCAGTACTTC
TRBV30	TRBJ1-2	.	.	CAWSVLGYGYTF	TGTGCCTGGAGTGTGTTAGGGTATGGCTACACCTTC
TRBV9	TRBJ2-6	.	.	CASSPRAVTGANVLTF	TGTGCCAGCAGCCCGAGGGCGGTTACAGGGGCCAACGTCCTGACTTTC
TRBV15	TRBJ1-4	.	once	CATSRTQEDNEKLFF	TGTGCCACCAGCAGAACTCAGGAGGATAATGAAAAACTGTTTTTT
TRBV5-5	TRBJ1-2	.	few	CASSLVGGYGYTF	TGTGCCAGCAGCTTGGTTGGGGGTTATGGCTACACCTTC
TRBV5-8	TRBJ2-7	TRBD1	.	CASSLNRGRYEQYF	TGTGCCAGCAGCTTGAACAGGGGGAGGTACGAGCAGTACTTC
TRBV19	TRBJ1-5	.	.	CASSTDGPSNQPQHF	TGTGCCAGTAGTACGGACGGACCTAGCAATCAGCCCCAGCATTTT